This TCR beta chain was sequenced for a study of blood T cell repertoires in COVID-19. Study in general: Samples came from the United States, Italy and Spain, spanning acute and convalescent COVID-19. PBMCs, B-cell-depleted T cells, or T cells were the source of the cDNA or gDNA that made up the material.

CDR3 size: 12 residues. The germline V and J ends were trimmed by 5 bases and 2 bases, with 5 bases remaining between them. Germline values: CDR1 MNHEY, CDR2 SVGAGI. Original processing methods: Reference gene primers were amplified, and this amplification served to estimate nucleated cell counts. Assay: immunoSEQ multiplex PCR; the TCRdb copy retains only in-frame clones and omits some. The D gene and trimming were derived from the DNA, and the V and J assignments and clone size from that table. The repertoire holds tens of thousands of clones, with approximately 91% as singletons. This clonotype was obtained from a man aged 70 or older with acute or convalescent COVID-19. The sequencing sample was made of peripheral blood. The chain combines TRBV6-5 with TRBJ2-3; the D is unclear. Here the CDR3 DNA reads TGTGCCAGCAGTCCACACACAGATACGCAGTATTTT. Its translation is CASSPHTDTQYF.